These 2 T cell receptor beta chains originate from one sample sequenced in a study of tumor T cells in aggressive B-cell lymphoma. Some clones are missing from TCRdb's copy, which holds only in-frame ones; the method was immunoSEQ multiplex PCR. The top ten clones hold 2.7% of a sample with several thousand clones, roughly four fifths of them seen once. The sample was tumor tissue. The receptors were gathered from an adult with diffuse large B cell lymphoma.

The chain carries TRBV6-5 and TRBJ2-2; D may be TRBD2 (6 bases). This CDR3 is built from 15 residues. The germline V gene encodes CDR1 MNHEY and CDR2 SVGAGI. Trimming took off 4 bases at V and 7 bases at J, with 16 bases between the two ends. CDR3 amino acids: CASSSPTSKGGELFF. DNA for the CDR3: TGTGCCAGCAGTTCCCCGACTAGTAAGGGCGGGGAGCTGTTTTTT.

Here the CDR3 reads CASSSGLQQYF. The DNA for the CDR3 is TGTGCCAGCAGTTCCGGACTACAGCAGTACTTC. V and J are TRBV27 and TRBJ2-7, with D possibly being TRBD2 (6 bases). Per the germline V gene, CDR1 is MNHEY and CDR2 is SMNVEV (reference sequence). With 4 bases removed from V and 8 bases from J, the gap between germline ends came to 9 bases. This CDR3 contains 11 residues.